The entry below describes one T cell receptor (beta chain). The target antigen is unknown. This sample was included in a study of CD8+ T cells in alopecia areata. The study, taken as a whole, reports: Many expanded lesional clones persisted in scalp and blood during tofacitinib.

RNA, once extracted, was reverse transcribed into cDNA for use as the sequencing template. Assay: immunoSEQ multiplex PCR; the TCRdb copy retains only in-frame clones and omits some. The sample consists of some 98,000 clones, 50% to 75% of them appearing once. The CDR3 totals 14 residues. Germline CDR1 PRHDT, CDR2 FYEKMQ (reference sequence). V shed 6 bases, J shed 2 bases, and the junction held 3 bases outside the gene matches. The treatment here: oral pan-JAK inhibitor, 5-10 mg twice daily. Collection of lesional scalp punch biopsies and peripheral blood was performed in alopecia areata patients. Researchers picked out CD4+ and CD8+ T cells from PBMCs by sorting.

The chain joins TRBV13 to TRBJ1-1; 10 bases map to TRBD1. This TCR derives from a human donor with alopecia areata. Sample: CD8+ T cells sorted from blood, taken at week 4, from a patient treated with tofacitinib. CDR3 sequence reads: CASSLTGGNTEAFF. CDR3 nucleotide sequence: TGTGCCAGCAGTTTGACAGGGGGCAACACTGAAGCTTTCTTT.